This T cell receptor (beta chain) was documented in a study of cytotoxic CD8 clonotypes in ibrutinib-treated CLL. Study in general: There were approximately ten relapsed/refractory patients and about 15 treatment-naive patients, and some 18 were IGHV unmutated.

Assay used: immunoSEQ multiplex PCR; TCRdb lists only in-frame clones, some missing. The sample consists of over 65,000 clones, more than 75% of them appearing once. The J segment lost 5 bases and the V segment lost 2 bases, leaving 5 bases of the junction unmatched. This CDR3 has 15 amino acids. The germline gives CDR1 SGHNT, CDR2 YENEEA. Study-level points and caveats: Baseline-level clonality went beyond age-matched healthy donors and moved in step with circulating CD8+ T-cell counts.

For TCR beta libraries, about 2.2 micrograms of genomic DNA were obtained from cryopreserved PBMCs. Points on this clone: Its target is unknown.

The sample in question was PBMCs, obtained after 12 months of ibrutinib treatment. This chain joins TRBV11-3 and TRBJ2-2; 7 positions agree with TRBD1. This receptor was taken from a human donor with chronic lymphocytic leukemia. The CDR3 nucleotides are TGTGCCAGCAGCTTAAACAGGGGCCCAACCGGGGAGCTGTTTTTT. This translates into CASSLNRGPTGELFF.